Listed below are T cell receptor beta chains from one sample, sequenced in a study of T cells after posttransplantation cyclophosphamide. Assay used: immunoSEQ multiplex PCR; TCRdb lists only in-frame clones, some missing. The profile shows roughly 70,000 clones, 80% to 95% of them singletons. The sample consisted of PBMCs. The receptors were gathered from a woman aged 25 to 39 in good health and a related stem cell transplant donor. Each CDR3 is given with its conserved first and last residue. The D gene is left open where the match is weak. Some rows have no size entry. The others give once, few or many, or a class for an expanded clone.

V gene	J gene	D gene	clone size	CDR3 DNA	CDR3 protein
TRBV27	TRBJ2-1	TRBD2	-	TGTGCCAGCGGGACCGGACTAGCGGGGAATGAGCAGTTCTTC	CASGTGLAGNEQFF
TRBV11-2	TRBJ2-7	TRBD1	-	TGTGCCAGCAGAAGTACAGGGGTCGACGAGCAGTACTTC	CASRSTGVDEQYF
TRBV18	TRBJ1-5	TRBD1	few	TGTGCCAGCTCACCCGGGACAGGGGAGCTAAGTTATCAGCCCCAGCATTTT	CASSPGTGELSYQPQHF
TRBV5-8	TRBJ1-2	-	-	TGTGCCAGCAGCTTGGGGACAGCAAACTTTAACTATGGCTACACCTTC	CASSLGTANFNYGYTF
TRBV5-5	TRBJ1-2	-	-	TGTGCCAGCAGCTTGGATGGTCGCAGGGAACTTAACTATGGCTACACCTTC	CASSLDGRRELNYGYTF
TRBV25-1	TRBJ1-5	-	once	TGTGCCAGCAGTGAATATGGGCAATCCGCGCCCCAGCATTTT	CASSEYGQSAPQHF
TRBV19	TRBJ1-5	TRBD1	-	TGTGCCAGTAGTATAGAACTTACCGGGCAGGGGGTTATTCAGCCCCAGCATTTT	CASSIELTGQGVIQPQHF
TRBV2	TRBJ2-2	-	-	TGTGCCAGCTCCAAGGGGTCGGGGCCCACCGGGGAGCTGTTTTTT	CASSKGSGPTGELFF
TRBV9	TRBJ1-4	TRBD1	-	TGTGCCAGCAGCGTGATCCGGGGGACAGATCTTAATGAAAAACTGTTTTTT	CASSVIRGTDLNEKLFF
TRBV5-1	TRBJ2-2	-	-	TGCGCCAGCAGCCGGAGCCCCGGCTGGGGCCCCGGGGAGCTGTTTTTT	CASSRSPGWGPGELFF
TRBV4-2	TRBJ2-7	-	-	TGTGCCAGCAGCCAAGATGCTGGGGACAAATACGAGCAGTACTTC	CASSQDAGDKYEQYF
TRBV5-1	TRBJ1-4	-	-	TGCGCCAGCAGCTTGAGGTACCCTTCCGCAGAAAAACTGTTTTTT	CASSLRYPSAEKLFF
TRBV20-1	TRBJ2-1	-	-	TGCAGTGCTATCGGGAATGAGCAGTTCTTC	CSAIGNEQFF
TRBV6-5	TRBJ2-5	-	-	TGTGCCAGCAGTTACTCTAAGGGGGGCCCGAGAGAGACCCAGTACTTC	CASSYSKGGPRETQYF
TRBV30	TRBJ1-4	-	-	TGTGCCTGGAGTTCCCATTGGGGCGAAAAACTGTTTTTT	CAWSSHWGEKLFF
TRBV6-6	TRBJ2-3	-	once	TGTGCCAGCGGCTTCCTTCGTGATACGCAGTATTTT	CASGFLRDTQYF
TRBV2	TRBJ1-2	-	-	TGTGCCAGCAGTGAGCTCAGGGTTTATGGCTACACCTTC	CASSELRVYGYTF
TRBV2	TRBJ2-7	-	-	TGTGCCAGCAGTACCTTGGGGGGAGGCGCCTACGAGCAGTACTTC	CASSTLGGGAYEQYF
TRBV7-6	TRBJ2-7	-	-	TGTGCCAGCAGCTTAGGACACTCCTACGAGCAGTACTTC	CASSLGHSYEQYF
TRBV6-1	TRBJ1-5	TRBD1	-	TGTGCCAGCACCTTACAGGGGGGAAATCAGCCCCAGCATTTT	CASTLQGGNQPQHF
TRBV11-2	TRBJ2-1	-	-	TGTGCCAGCAGCCCACAGATCAATGAGCAGTTCTTC	CASSPQINEQFF
TRBV5-1	TRBJ2-1	TRBD1	-	TGCGCCAGCAGCTTGGAAGGGGGCCTGAATGAGCAGTTCTTC	CASSLEGGLNEQFF
TRBV4-1	TRBJ2-1	-	-	TGCGCCAGCGGGGGGCGAAACAATGAGCAGTTCTTC	CASGGRNNEQFF
TRBV2	TRBJ2-4	-	-	TGTGCCAGCAGTGAAGATTCAGGACTGGCCATTCAGTACTTC	CASSEDSGLAIQYF